These T cell receptor beta chains were read from a single sample in a study of tumour-infiltrating T cells in Burkitt lymphoma. Clones were sequenced by immunoSEQ multiplex PCR, and TCRdb holds only the in-frame ones, with some missing. The sample consists of some 6,300 clones, 10% of them appearing once. The specimen sequenced was tumor tissue. All receptors come from a human donor with diffuse large B-cell lymphoma. The CDR3 runs from the conserved cysteine through the conserved F or W. Fields, in order: D gene, clone size, J gene, CDR3 length, V gene, CDR3 protein, CDR3 DNA. A D gene is named only where the DNA matches it firmly. Only part of the rows carry a size: once, few, many, or a class if the clone is expanded.

.,.,TRBJ1-2,16,TRBV4-2,CASSLRTSRTNYGYTF,TGTGCCAGCAGCCTACGGACGAGCCGTACTAACTATGGCTACACCTTC
.,.,TRBJ1-2,12,TRBV19,CASSASPFLYTF,TGTGCCAGTAGCGCAAGTCCCTTTCTCTACACCTTC
TRBD1,.,TRBJ2-2,16,TRBV4-1,CASSPHEGANTGELFF,TGCGCCAGCAGCCCCCATGAGGGGGCTAACACCGGGGAGCTGTTTTTT
.,.,TRBJ1-1,16,TRBV6-5,CASSSTPQPLRAEAFF,TGTGCCAGCAGTTCGACTCCACAACCCCTAAGAGCTGAAGCTTTCTTT
.,few,TRBJ2-7,14,TRBV9,CASSRFGPAYEQYF,TGTGCCAGCAGCCGATTCGGACCTGCCTACGAGCAGTACTTC
TRBD1,few,TRBJ2-5,14,TRBV5-4,CASSWTGGQETQYF,TGTGCCAGCAGCTGGACAGGGGGCCAAGAGACCCAGTACTTC
.,.,TRBJ1-2,13,TRBV6-1,CASSAQVTYGYTF,TGTGCCAGCAGTGCACAGGTTACATATGGCTACACCTTC
.,.,TRBJ2-3,12,TRBV19,CASSQGEDTQYF,TGTGCCAGTAGTCAAGGCGAAGATACGCAGTATTTT
.,few,TRBJ2-3,16,TRBV4-1,CASSQEEGRSTDTQYF,TGCGCCAGCAGCCAAGAAGAGGGGCGCAGCACAGATACGCAGTATTTT
.,.,TRBJ1-2,12,TRBV18,CASSPDRNGYTF,TGTGCCAGCTCACCAGACAGGAATGGCTACACCTTC
TRBD1,.,TRBJ1-2,15,TRBV2,CASRDRGLFNYGYTF,TGTGCCAGCCGGGACAGGGGATTATTTAACTATGGCTACACCTTC
.,.,TRBJ2-4,15,TRBV10-1,CASSDSGTPKNIQYF,TGCGCCAGCAGTGACTCCGGGACCCCGAAAAACATTCAGTACTTC
TRBD1,few,TRBJ1-2,12,TRBV6-5,CASTDREGGYTF,TGTGCCAGTACGGACAGGGAGGGCGGCTACACCTTC
.,few,TRBJ2-1,16,TRBV19,CASGGTDALSYNEQFF,TGTGCCAGTGGTGGGACCGATGCACTCTCCTACAATGAGCAGTTCTTC
.,.,TRBJ2-1,14,TRBV7-2,CASSFDRNYNEQFF,TGTGCCAGCAGCTTTGACAGAAACTACAATGAGCAGTTCTTC
TRBD1,few,TRBJ1-1,13,TRBV7-6,CASSLQGDTEAFF,TGTGCCAGCAGCTTACAGGGGGACACTGAAGCTTTCTTT
.,few,TRBJ1-4,15,TRBV25-1,CASRPTDVSNEKLFF,TGTGCCAGCAGGCCGACCGACGTTAGTAATGAAAAACTGTTTTTT
.,.,TRBJ2-3,14,TRBV4-1,CASSLTVGTDTQYF,TGCGCCAGCAGCCTTACGGTCGGCACAGATACGCAGTATTTT
.,.,TRBJ2-1,15,TRBV7-6,CASTEIDRSRSEQFF,TGTGCCAGCACCGAGATCGACAGGTCCAGGAGTGAGCAGTTCTTC
.,.,TRBJ1-2,13,TRBV7-8,CASSLGQMFGYTF,TGTGCCAGCAGCTTAGGACAGATGTTCGGCTACACCTTC